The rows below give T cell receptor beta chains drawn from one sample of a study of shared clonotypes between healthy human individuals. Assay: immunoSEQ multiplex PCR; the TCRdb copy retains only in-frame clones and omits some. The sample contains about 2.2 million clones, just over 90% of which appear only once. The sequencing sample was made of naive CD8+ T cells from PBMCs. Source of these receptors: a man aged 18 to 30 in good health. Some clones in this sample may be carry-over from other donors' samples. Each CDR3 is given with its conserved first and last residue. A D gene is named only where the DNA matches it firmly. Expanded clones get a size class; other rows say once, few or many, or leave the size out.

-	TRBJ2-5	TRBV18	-	TGTGCCAGCTCACCAAGGACAAACCAAGAGACCCAGTACTTC	CASSPRTNQETQYF
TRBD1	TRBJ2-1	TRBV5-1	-	TGCGCCAGCAGCTTGGGACAGGGGGCCGACAATGAGCAGTTCTTC	CASSLGQGADNEQFF
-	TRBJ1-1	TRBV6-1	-	TGTGCCAGCAGTGAATTGGGGGGCCGGGGCACTGAAGCTTTCTTT	CASSELGGRGTEAFF
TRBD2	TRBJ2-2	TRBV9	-	TGTGCCAGCAGCTCCCAGCGGGAGGGGAACACCGGGGAGCTGTTTTTT	CASSSQREGNTGELFF
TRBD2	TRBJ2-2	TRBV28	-	TGTGCCAGCAGTTTCGCTCGGGAGGACCCGAACACCGGGGAGCTGTTTTTT	CASSFAREDPNTGELFF
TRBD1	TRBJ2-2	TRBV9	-	TGTGCCAGCAGCGTAGGGACAGGGGGTGCCGGGGAGCTGTTTTTT	CASSVGTGGAGELFF
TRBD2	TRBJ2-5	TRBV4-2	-	TGTGCCAGCAGCCAAGTTGGACTAGCGGGCGGAGAGACCCAGTACTTC	CASSQVGLAGGETQYF
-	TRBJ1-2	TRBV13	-	TGTGCCAGCAGCTTAGACAGGGTCTATGGCTACACCTTC	CASSLDRVYGYTF
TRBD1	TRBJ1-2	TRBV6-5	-	TGTGCCAGCAGTTACCGGGCAGGGGGTAACGGCTACACCTTC	CASSYRAGGNGYTF
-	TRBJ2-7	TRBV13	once	TGTGCCAGCAGCTTAGCCGGAAGGACAGTTTCTGTCTCCTACGAGCAGTACTTC	CASSLAGRTVSVSYEQYF
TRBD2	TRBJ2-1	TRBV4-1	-	TGCGCCAGCAGCCGGGGCCCAGGACTAGCGGGAGGGCCGGGTAATGAGCAGTTCTTC	CASSRGPGLAGGPGNEQFF
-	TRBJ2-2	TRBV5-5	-	TGTGCCAGCAGCATTACAGTTGTTAACACCGGGGAGCTGTTTTTT	CASSITVVNTGELFF
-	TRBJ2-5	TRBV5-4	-	TGTGCCAGCAGCTTGGGACCTGAAGAGGGCCAGTACTTC	CASSLGPEEGQYF
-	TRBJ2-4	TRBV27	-	TGTGCCAGCAGTTTATCGGTGGCGGGGCTAGCCAAAAACATTCAGTACTTC	CASSLSVAGLAKNIQYF
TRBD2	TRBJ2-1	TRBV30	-	TGTGCCTGGAGTGTACGATATAGGACTAGTATCTACAATGAGCAGTTCTTC	CAWSVRYRTSIYNEQFF
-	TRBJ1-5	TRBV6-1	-	TGTGCCAGCAGTGAAGGGGGGATCAATCAGCCCCAGCATTTT	CASSEGGINQPQHF
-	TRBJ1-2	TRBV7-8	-	TGTGCCAGCAGCTTAGCGGCAGGGAACTATGGCTACACCTTC	CASSLAAGNYGYTF
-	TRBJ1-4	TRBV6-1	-	TGTGCCAGCAGTGAAAAGAAGGGGTGGGACGAAAAACTGTTTTTT	CASSEKKGWDEKLFF
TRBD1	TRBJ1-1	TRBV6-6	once	TGTGCCAGCAGTTACTCAGGGACAGAGAACACTGAAGCTTTCTTT	CASSYSGTENTEAFF
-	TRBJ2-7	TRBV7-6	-	TGTGCCAGCAGCTCGTCCGGGGGCTACGAGCAGTACTTC	CASSSSGGYEQYF
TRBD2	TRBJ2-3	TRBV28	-	TGTGCCAGCAGTTTAGTGAGGACTAGCGGGAGGCCGAGCACAGATACGCAGTATTTT	CASSLVRTSGRPSTDTQYF
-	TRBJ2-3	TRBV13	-	TGTGCCAGCAGCTCTCTAGACACAGATACGCAGTATTTT	CASSSLDTDTQYF
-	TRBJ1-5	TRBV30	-	TGTGCCTGGAGCGAACTGGGGTCGGATCAGCCCCAGCATTTT	CAWSELGSDQPQHF
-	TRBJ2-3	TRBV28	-	TGTGCCAGCAGTCCCGGGACCCTCAACACAGATACGCAGTATTTT	CASSPGTLNTDTQYF